The 11 T cell receptor beta chains in this list originate from one sample, sequenced in a study of monozygotic twins with inflammatory bowel disease. From the 5' RACE reads, TCRdb lists one entry per CDR3 protein and no DNA. The sample has approximately 110,000 distinct CDR3 sequences. Sequenced: blood. These receptors all come from a human donor with ulcerative colitis or Crohn's disease, or a healthy co-twin of an affected twin (not recorded which).

This CDR3 reads CASSLDRGDTGELFF. The chain uses TRBV6-1 and TRBJ2-2; the D call from TCRdb, TRBD1, cannot be confirmed without DNA. CDR3 length equals 15 residues. The germline gives CDR1 MNHNS, CDR2 SASEGT.

The chain is built from TRBV10-2 and TRBJ2-1; TCRdb reports TRBD1, a call that lacks DNA to check it against. Germline CDR1 reads WSHSY; CDR2 reads SAAADI. The length of the CDR3 is 16 residues. The chain's CDR3 is CASSTLRGDIYNEQFF.

J is TRBJ2-7 and V is TRBV24-1; TCRdb calls TRBD2, which cannot be checked without DNA. Germline V gene sequence: CDR1 KGHDR, CDR2 SFDVKD. The CDR3 length is 13 residues. The CDR3 spells CATSDWPGGEQYF.

The chain recombines TRBV6-5 with TRBJ2-1; the D call of TRBD2 rests on TCRdb alone, since no DNA is present to check it. CDR1 and CDR2 from the germline V gene are MNHEY and SVGAGI. The CDR3 runs 16 residues. CDR3 loop: CASSYTLGSWSNEQFF.

This chain uses TRBV5-1 with TRBJ1-4; TCRdb's D call of TRBD1 is untestable without DNA. Germline V gives CDR1 SGHRS, CDR2 YFSETQ. The CDR3 is 15 amino acids. The CDR3 loop reads CASSVETGGREKLFF.

The V gene is TRBV30, the J gene TRBJ1-5; TCRdb picks TRBD1, but there is no DNA to check that call. This CDR3 contains 12 residues. The V gene's germline CDR1 is GTSNPN and CDR2 SVGIG (reference sequence). The chain's CDR3 is CAYNRGNQPQHF.

CDR3 region: CASSPEGGWLADTQYF. V is TRBV11-2 and J is TRBJ2-3; the TCRdb D gene call, TRBD1, has no DNA to confirm it. The CDR3 covers 16 residues. Germline CDR1 and CDR2: SGHAT and FQNNGV.

The rearrangement uses TRBV18 and TRBJ1-4; TCRdb names TRBD1, which stays unverified in the absence of DNA. Per germline, CDR1 KGHSH and CDR2 LQKENI. The CDR3 spans 11 residues. The CDR3 loop reads CASSGTGKLFF.

V gene TRBV6-1 combines with J gene TRBJ2-5; checking the TCRdb D call of TRBD1 is not possible without DNA. This CDR3 spans 15 amino acids. Germline loops: CDR1 MNHNS, CDR2 SASEGT. This chain's CDR3 is CASRLRWANQETQYF.

V is TRBV20-1 and J is TRBJ1-4. Germline V gives CDR1 DFQATT, CDR2 SNEGSKA (reference sequence). CDR3 length equals 13 residues. CDR3 amino acids: CSAREGTNEKLFF.

The genes are TRBV5-1 and TRBJ2-1; TCRdb indicates TRBD2, and absent DNA this call remains unverified. The CDR3 consists of 15 residues. In germline, CDR1 is SGHRS, CDR2 YFSETQ. This CDR3 reads CASSWGSGRGNEQFF.